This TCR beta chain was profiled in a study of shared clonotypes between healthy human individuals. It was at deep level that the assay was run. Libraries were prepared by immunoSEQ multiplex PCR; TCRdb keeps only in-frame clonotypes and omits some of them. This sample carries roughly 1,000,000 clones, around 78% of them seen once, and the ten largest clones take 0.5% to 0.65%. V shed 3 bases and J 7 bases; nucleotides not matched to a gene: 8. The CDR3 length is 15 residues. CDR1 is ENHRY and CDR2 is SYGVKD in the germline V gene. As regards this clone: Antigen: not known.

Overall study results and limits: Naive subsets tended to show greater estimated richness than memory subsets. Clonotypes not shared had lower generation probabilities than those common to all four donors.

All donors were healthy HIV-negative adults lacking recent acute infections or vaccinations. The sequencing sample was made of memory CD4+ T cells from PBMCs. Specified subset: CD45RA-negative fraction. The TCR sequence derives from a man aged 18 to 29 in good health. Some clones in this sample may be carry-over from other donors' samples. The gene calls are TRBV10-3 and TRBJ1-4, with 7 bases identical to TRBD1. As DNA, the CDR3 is TGTGCCATCAGTGACACTGGGACAGAGCCTGAAAAACTGTTTTTT. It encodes CAISDTGTEPEKLFF.